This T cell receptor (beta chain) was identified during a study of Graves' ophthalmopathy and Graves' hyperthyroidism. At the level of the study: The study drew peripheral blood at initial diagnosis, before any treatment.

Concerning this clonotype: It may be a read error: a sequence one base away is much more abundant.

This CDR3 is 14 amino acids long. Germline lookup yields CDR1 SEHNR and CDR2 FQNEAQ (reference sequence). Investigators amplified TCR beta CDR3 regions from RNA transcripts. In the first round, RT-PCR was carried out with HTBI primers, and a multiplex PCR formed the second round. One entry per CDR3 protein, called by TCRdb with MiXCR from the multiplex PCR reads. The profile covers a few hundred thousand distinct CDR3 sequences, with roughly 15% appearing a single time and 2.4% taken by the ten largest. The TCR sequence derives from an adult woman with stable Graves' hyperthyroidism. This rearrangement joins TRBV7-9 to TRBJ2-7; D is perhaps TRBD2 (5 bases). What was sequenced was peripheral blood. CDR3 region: CANSTPLVPYEQYF. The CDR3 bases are TGTGCCAACAGCACGCCACTAGTTCCCTACGAGCAGTACTTC. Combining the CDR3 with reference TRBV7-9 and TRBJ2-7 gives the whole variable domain DTGVSQNPRHKITKRGQNVTFRCDPISEHNRLYWYRQTLGQGPEFLTYFQNEAQLEKSRLLSDRFSAERPKGSFSTLEIQRTEQGDSAMYLCANSTPLVPYEQYFGPGTRLTVT.